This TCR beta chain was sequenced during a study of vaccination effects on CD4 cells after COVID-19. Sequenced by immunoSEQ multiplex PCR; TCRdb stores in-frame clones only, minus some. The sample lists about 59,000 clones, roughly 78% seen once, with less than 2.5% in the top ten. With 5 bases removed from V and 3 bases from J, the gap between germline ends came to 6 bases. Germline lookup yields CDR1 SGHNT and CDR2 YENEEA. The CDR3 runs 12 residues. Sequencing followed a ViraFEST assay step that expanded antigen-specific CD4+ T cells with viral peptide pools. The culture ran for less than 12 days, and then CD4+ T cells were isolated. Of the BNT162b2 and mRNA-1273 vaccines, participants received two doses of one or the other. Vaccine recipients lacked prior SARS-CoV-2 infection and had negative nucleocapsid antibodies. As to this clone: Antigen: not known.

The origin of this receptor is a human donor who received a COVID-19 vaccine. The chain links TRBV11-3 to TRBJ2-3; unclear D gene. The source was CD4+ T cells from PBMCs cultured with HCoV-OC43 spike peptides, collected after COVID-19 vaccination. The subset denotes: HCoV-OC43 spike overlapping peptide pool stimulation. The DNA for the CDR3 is TGTGCCAGCAGCGGAATTACAGATACGCAGTATTTT. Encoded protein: CASSGITDTQYF.